Described below is a single TCR beta chain sequence and its context. The antigen is undetermined. The data were taken from a study of T-cell reconstitution after alpha-beta-depleted transplantation in children. Study findings and constraints: Alpha-beta T cells about two months after transplant reportedly derived from several hundred expanded graft clones. From newly produced T cells came most of the T-cell counts and diversity one year after transplant. High day-60 TCRbeta diversity in some patients came from surviving recipient T cells and thymic progenitors.

V was trimmed by 5 bases and J by 2 bases, leaving 13 bases between them. CDR1 is MGHDK, CDR2 SYGVNS, per germline. The CDR3 runs 14 residues. The authors prepared the TCRbeta library with unique molecular identifiers. From the PCR reads, TCRdb called clonotypes with MiXCR, one entry per CDR3 protein. The table records a few hundred thousand distinct CDR3 sequences, about a quarter of them present only once. The V call is TRBV25-1, the J call TRBJ2-7; no firm D call. Sequences were derived from PBMCs, sampled before TCRalphabeta/CD19-depleted stem cell transplant. The sequence was collected from a boy under three years old with Wiskott-Aldrich syndrome, due to receive a stem cell transplant. The CDR3 sequence: CASSSGQLPYEQYF. For the CDR3, the DNA is TGTGCCAGCAGTTCGGGCCAATTGCCCTACGAGCAGTACTTC.